The sequence of this TCR beta chain was determined in a study of Graves' ophthalmopathy and Graves' hyperthyroidism. Hyperthyroidism cases were recent diagnoses of under 2 months' duration in people aged 18 to 65. Whole-study findings and limits: A 13-signature model separated ophthalmopathy from stable hyperthyroidism, just under 90% sensitivity, just over 80% specificity.

The sequenced template was RNA, covering the TCR beta CDR3 region. RT-PCR in the first round used HTBI primers; a second-round multiplex PCR followed. TCRdb used MiXCR to reprocess the multiplex PCR reads, holding one entry per CDR3 protein. This sample carries some 380,000 distinct CDR3 sequences, less than 20% of them seen once, and the ten largest clones take roughly 7%. The germline V and J ends were trimmed by 4 bases and 4 bases, with 11 bases remaining between them. From germline, CDR1 is MDHEN and CDR2 SYDVKM. The CDR3 spans 13 residues. Notes on this clonotype: Its antigen is undetermined.

This chain connects TRBV28 to TRBJ2-7; D gene uncertain. This TCR derives from a woman between 18 and 30 years old with stable Graves' hyperthyroidism. Sequenced material: peripheral blood. The CDR3 bases are TGTGCCAGCAGTTCCGCCGACCTATACGAGCAGTACTTC. It encodes CASSSADLYEQYF.